The 8 T cell receptor beta chains listed next were all sequenced from one sample in a study of cytomegalovirus exposure and HLA in healthy donors. 13 Jbeta primers and 60 Vbeta primers were used for the PCR. This table comes from immunoSEQ multiplex PCR, and its TCRdb copy is limited to in-frame clones, with some not included. The sample consists of 150,000 to 200,000 clones, 76% of them appearing once. Sequencing was performed on PBMCs. These receptors were collected from a woman younger than 45 in good health and CMV-seropositive.

The chain uses TRBV7-8 and TRBJ1-1; no clear D gene. Germline CDR1 SGHVS, CDR2 FQNEAQ. The CDR3 length is 17 residues. Deletions cut 5 bases from V and 1 base from J, with 20 bases between. CDR3 in amino acids: CASSTTRSGGRNTEAFF. DNA of the CDR3: TGTGCCAGCAGCACCACAAGGAGCGGAGGCAGGAACACTGAAGCTTTCTTT.

This CDR3 is CASTSGQGFNYGYTF. The CDR3 coding sequence is TGTGCCAGCACTTCGGGACAGGGATTTAACTATGGCTACACCTTC. V and J are TRBV28 and TRBJ1-2; 9 nucleotides align to TRBD1. With V trimmed by 7 bases and J by 1 base, 7 bases remained unmatched. This CDR3 has 15 residues. From germline, CDR1 is MDHEN and CDR2 SYDVKM.

The chain recombines TRBV4-1 with TRBJ2-3; D remains unclear. The V end lost 2 bases, the J end lost 5 bases, and 14 bases lay between the germline ends. This CDR3 is built from 15 residues. Germline loops: CDR1 MGHRA, CDR2 YSYEKL. Here the CDR3 DNA reads TGCGCCAGCAGCCAAAACTTTTTGGGCCTAGATACGCAGTATTTT. This gives the protein CASSQNFLGLDTQYF.

This chain joins TRBV6-1 and TRBJ2-2; D is undetermined. The germline CDR1 and CDR2 sequences are MNHNS and SASEGT. This CDR3 comprises 15 residues. V was cut by 2 bases and J by 6 bases, with 13 bases left in between. This CDR3 reads CASSEMGSWAGELFF. In DNA, the CDR3 is TGTGCCAGCAGTGAAATGGGTAGCTGGGCCGGGGAGCTGTTTTTT.

The CDR3 protein is CASSPFRDGSSGNTIYF. CDR3 DNA sequence: TGTGCCAGCTCACCGTTCAGGGACGGGAGCTCTGGAAACACCATATATTTT. The V call is TRBV18, the J call TRBJ1-3; maybe TRBD1 (5 bases). V lost 3 bases to trimming and J lost 0 bases, with 15 bases between them. The CDR3 consists of 17 residues. Germline loops: CDR1 KGHSH, CDR2 LQKENI.

V is TRBV27 and J is TRBJ2-1; maybe TRBD2 (7 bases). Germline values: CDR1 MNHEY, CDR2 SMNVEV (reference sequence). This CDR3 is 15 amino acids long. The V gene lost 4 bases and the J gene lost 10 bases, with 20 bases spanning the gap. The CDR3: CASSSRGGGAGEQFF. CDR3 nucleotides: TGTGCCAGCAGTTCCAGGGGAGGGGGGGCAGGGGAGCAGTTCTTC.

The rearrangement uses TRBV9 and TRBJ2-6, with 7 nucleotides matching TRBD2. CDR1 SGDLS and CDR2 YYNGEE come from the germline V gene. CDR3 size: 16 residues. With V trimmed by 1 base and J by 1 base, 2 bases remained unmatched. CDR3 sequence: CASSVPRGSGANVLTF. The CDR3 nucleotides read TGTGCCAGCAGCGTACCGCGGGGGTCTGGGGCCAACGTCCTGACTTTC. The whole variable domain, filled in from reference TRBV9 and TRBJ2-6, reads DSGVTQTPKHLITATGQRVTLRCSPRSGDLSVYWYQQSLDQGLQFLIQYYNGEERAKGNILERFSAQQFPDLHSELNLSSLELGDSALYFCASSVPRGSGANVLTFGAGSRLTVL.

The gene calls are TRBV9 and TRBJ1-4; possible D gene TRBD1, 5 bases. CDR1 and CDR2 (germline): SGDLS, YYNGEE. V was shortened by 0 bases and J by 8 bases, with 14 bases between the two germline ends. The CDR3 contains 15 residues. This CDR3 reads CASSVGQGVREKLFF. The CDR3 coding sequence is TGTGCCAGCAGCGTAGGGCAGGGCGTGAGGGAAAAACTGTTTTTT.